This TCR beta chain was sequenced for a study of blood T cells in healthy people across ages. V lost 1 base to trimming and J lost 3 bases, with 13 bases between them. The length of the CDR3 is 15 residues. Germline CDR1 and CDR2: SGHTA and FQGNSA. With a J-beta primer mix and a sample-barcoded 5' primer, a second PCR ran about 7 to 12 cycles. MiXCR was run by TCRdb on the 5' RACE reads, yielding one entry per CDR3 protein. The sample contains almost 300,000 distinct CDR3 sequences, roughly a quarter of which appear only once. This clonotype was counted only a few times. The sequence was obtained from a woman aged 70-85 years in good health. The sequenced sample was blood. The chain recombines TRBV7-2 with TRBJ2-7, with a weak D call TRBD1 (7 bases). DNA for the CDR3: TGTGCCAGCAGCTTAGGTTCAGGGGGGTTCTACGAGCAGTACTTC. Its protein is CASSLGSGGFYEQYF. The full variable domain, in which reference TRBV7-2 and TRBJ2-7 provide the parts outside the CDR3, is GAGVSQSPSNKVTEKGKDVELRCDPISGHTALYWYRQSLGQGLEFLIYFQGNSAPDKSGLPSDRFSAERTGGSVSTLTIQRTQQEDSAVYLCASSLGSGGFYEQYFGPGTRLTVT.